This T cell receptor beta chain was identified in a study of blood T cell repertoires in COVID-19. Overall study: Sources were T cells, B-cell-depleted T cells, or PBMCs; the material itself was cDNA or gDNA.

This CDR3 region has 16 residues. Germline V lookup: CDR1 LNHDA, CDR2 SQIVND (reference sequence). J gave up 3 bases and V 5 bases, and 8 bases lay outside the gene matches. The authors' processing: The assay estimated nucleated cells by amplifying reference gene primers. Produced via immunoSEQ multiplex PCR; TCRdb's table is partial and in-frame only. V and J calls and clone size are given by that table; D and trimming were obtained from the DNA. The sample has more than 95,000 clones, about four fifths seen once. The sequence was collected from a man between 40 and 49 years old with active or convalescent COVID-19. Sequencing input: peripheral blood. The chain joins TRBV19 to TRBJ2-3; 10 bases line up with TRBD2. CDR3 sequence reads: CASSLRAGGPTDTQYF. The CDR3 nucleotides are TGTGCCAGTAGTCTCCGAGCGGGAGGGCCGACAGATACGCAGTATTTT.